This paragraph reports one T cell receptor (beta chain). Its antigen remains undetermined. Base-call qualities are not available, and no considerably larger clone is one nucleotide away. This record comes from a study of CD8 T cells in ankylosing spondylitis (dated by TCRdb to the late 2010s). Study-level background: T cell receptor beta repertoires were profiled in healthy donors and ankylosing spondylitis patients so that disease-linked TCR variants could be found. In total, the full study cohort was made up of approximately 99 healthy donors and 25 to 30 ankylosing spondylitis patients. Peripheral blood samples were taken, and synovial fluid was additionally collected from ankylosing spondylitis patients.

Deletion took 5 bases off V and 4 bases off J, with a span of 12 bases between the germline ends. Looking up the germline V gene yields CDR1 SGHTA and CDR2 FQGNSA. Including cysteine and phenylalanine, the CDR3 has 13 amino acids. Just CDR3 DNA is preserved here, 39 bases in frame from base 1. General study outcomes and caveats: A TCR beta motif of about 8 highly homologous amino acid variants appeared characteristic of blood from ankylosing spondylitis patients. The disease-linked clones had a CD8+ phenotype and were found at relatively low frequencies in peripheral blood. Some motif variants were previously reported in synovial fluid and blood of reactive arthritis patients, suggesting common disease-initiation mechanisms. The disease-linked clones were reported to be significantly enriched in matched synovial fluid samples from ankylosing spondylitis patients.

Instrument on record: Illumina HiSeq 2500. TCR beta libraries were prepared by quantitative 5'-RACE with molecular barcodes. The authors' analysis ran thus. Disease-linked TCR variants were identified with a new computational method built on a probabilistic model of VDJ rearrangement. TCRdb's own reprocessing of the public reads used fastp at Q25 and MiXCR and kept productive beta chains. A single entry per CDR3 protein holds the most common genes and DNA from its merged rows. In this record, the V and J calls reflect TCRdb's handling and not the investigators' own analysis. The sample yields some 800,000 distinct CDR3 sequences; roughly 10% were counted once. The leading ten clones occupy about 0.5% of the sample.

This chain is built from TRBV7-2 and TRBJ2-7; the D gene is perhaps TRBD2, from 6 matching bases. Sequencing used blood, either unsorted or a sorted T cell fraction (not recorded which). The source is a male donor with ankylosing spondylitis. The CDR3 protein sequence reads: CASSRDFIYEQYF. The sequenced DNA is TGTGCCAGCAGCCGGGACTTCATATACGAGCAGTACTTC.